This entry lists 15 T cell receptor beta chains sequenced from one sample in a study of vaccination effects on CD4 cells after COVID-19. Repertoires were generated with immunoSEQ multiplex PCR, while TCRdb's copy carries only in-frame clones and drops some. The table includes tens of thousands of clones, approximately 80% detected once. Viral peptide pool expansion of antigen-specific CD4+ T cells preceded sequencing in the ViraFEST assay. Investigators separated out CD4+ T cells once less than 11 days of culture had passed. All study participants received two doses of BNT162b2 or mRNA-1273 vaccine. These receptors' antigens are unknown. The sample here was CD4+ T cells from PBMCs cultured with HCoV-229E spike peptides, taken after COVID-19 vaccination. The receptors derive from a human donor who received a COVID-19 vaccine.

The chain recombines TRBV6-5 with TRBJ1-1; TRBD1 is a possible D gene (5 bases). Trimming took 6 bases from V and 3 from J, leaving 14 bases between them. Germline values: CDR1 MNHEY, CDR2 SVGAGI. CDR3 length: 14 residues. The CDR3 protein is CASRQGWKDTEAFF. The CDR3 DNA follows: TGTGCCAGCAGGCAGGGTTGGAAGGACACTGAAGCTTTCTTT.

This clone was found a few times. This rearrangement joins TRBV6-2 or TRBV6-3 to TRBJ1-5; the match to TRBD1 covers 7 bases. Per the germline V gene, CDR1 is MNHEY and CDR2 is SVGEGT. J was trimmed by 5 bases and V by 6 bases; bases with no gene match: 16. The CDR3 is made up of 17 amino acids. The CDR3: CASSQGAKGARDQPQHF. Here the CDR3 DNA reads TGTGCCAGCAGCCAGGGCGCTAAGGGGGCGAGGGATCAGCCCCAGCATTTT.

The chain is built from TRBV18 and TRBJ1-2, with a possible D match to TRBD1 (6 bases). Germline-derived CDR1 and CDR2 are KGHSH and LQKENI. The V gene lost 6 bases and the J gene lost 1 base, with 12 bases spanning the gap. The CDR3 contains 14 residues. CDR3 DNA: TGTGCCAGCTCCCCAGGACAGAGTAACTATGGCTACACCTTC. Its protein is CASSPGQSNYGYTF.

This chain links TRBV27 with TRBJ1-2, with D maybe TRBD1 (6 bases). Trimming stripped 5 bases from V and 8 bases from J, with 21 bases between. The CDR3 is 15 residues long. In germline, CDR1 is MNHEY, CDR2 SMNVEV (reference sequence). Written as DNA, the CDR3 is TGTGCCAGCAGTCTAGCCTGGCGGGGGGCAAAGGGCTACACCTTC. Translating gives CASSLAWRGAKGYTF.

This chain uses TRBV15 with TRBJ2-1; D is ambiguous. From germline, CDR1 is LNHNV and CDR2 YYDKDF (reference sequence). This CDR3 is built from 12 residues. With 1 base removed from V and 10 bases from J, the gap between germline ends came to 8 bases. The CDR3 reads CATSRVVTEQFF. The CDR3 coding sequence is TGTGCCACCAGCAGAGTTGTGACAGAGCAGTTCTTC.

J is TRBJ1-6 and V is TRBV6-5; D is ambiguous. V was shortened by 0 bases and J by 11 bases, with 14 bases between the two germline ends. The CDR3 contains 15 residues. Germline V gene data show CDR1 as MNHEY and CDR2 as SVGAGI. CDR3 DNA sequence: TGTGCCAGCAGTTACTCGAGGTCTGCCCAGACACCCCTCCACTTT. As protein: CASSYSRSAQTPLHF.

The J gene is TRBJ2-3, the V gene TRBV29-1; D could derive from TRBD1 or TRBD2 (5 bases each). V was cut by 2 bases and J by 1 base, with 13 bases left in between. The CDR3 contains 15 residues. From germline, CDR1 is SQVTM and CDR2 ANQGSEA. This CDR3 reads CSVEIRDGRTDTQYF. The DNA of the CDR3 is TGCAGCGTTGAAATCCGGGACGGACGCACAGATACGCAGTATTTT.

J is TRBJ1-5 and V is TRBV6-1; 12 positions agree with TRBD1. This CDR3 spans 18 amino acids. V lost 2 bases, J lost 1 base, and 6 bases stayed unmatched. Looked up from germline, CDR1 is MNHNS and CDR2 is SASEGT. CDR3 sequence reads: CASSEKGQGARSNQPQHF. As DNA, the CDR3 is TGTGCCAGCAGTGAAAAGGGACAGGGGGCGCGAAGCAATCAGCCCCAGCATTTT.

This rearrangement joins TRBV7-2 to TRBJ1-1; 11 bases line up with TRBD1. The CDR3 spans 13 residues. In germline, CDR1 is SGHTA, CDR2 FQGNSA. V shed 5 bases and J 7 bases; nucleotides not matched to a gene: 3. CDR3 coding DNA: TGTGCCAGCAGCCCGGGACAGGGGGTTGAAGCTTTCTTT. Translated, it gives CASSPGQGVEAFF.

This rearrangement joins TRBV24-1 to TRBJ1-5, with D perhaps matching TRBD1 (5 bases). Germline loops: CDR1 KGHDR, CDR2 SFDVKD. The germline V and J ends were trimmed by 5 bases and 6 bases, with 13 bases remaining between them. The CDR3 has 14 residues. CDR3 nucleotide sequence: TGTGCCACCAGTGGCCGGGGCGCGATTCAGCCCCAGCATTTT. As protein: CATSGRGAIQPQHF.

CDR3 amino acids: CASSLEAGANEKLFF. The CDR3 region has the DNA TGCGCCAGCAGCTTGGAGGCAGGGGCTAATGAAAAACTGTTTTTT. The chain recombines TRBV5-1 with TRBJ1-4, with D perhaps TRBD1 (6 bases). Looked up from germline, CDR1 is SGHRS and CDR2 is YFSETQ. CDR3 length equals 15 residues. Trimming removed 0 bases from V and 3 bases from J, with 9 bases in between. Full variable domain (outside the CDR3, taken from reference TRBV5-1 and TRBJ1-4): KAGVTQTPRYLIKTRGQQVTLSCSPISGHRSVSWYQQTPGQGLQFLFEYFSETQRNKGNFPGRFSGRQFSNSRSEMNVSTLELGDSALYLCASSLEAGANEKLFFGSGTQLSVL.

This clone has just one count. The rearrangement uses TRBV7-2 and TRBJ1-5; no firm D call. In germline, CDR1 is SGHTA, CDR2 FQGNSA. The CDR3 is 12 amino acids. The germline V and J ends were trimmed by 5 bases and 6 bases, with 8 bases remaining between them. In nucleotides, the CDR3 is TGTGCCAGCAGCCTAGGGATTCAGCCCCAGCATTTT. Translated: CASSLGIQPQHF.

The chain uses TRBV12-5 and TRBJ2-1; D gene unclear. The CDR3 runs 16 residues. With 2 bases removed from V and 6 bases from J, the gap between germline ends came to 17 bases. Looked up from germline, CDR1 is LGHNT and CDR2 is FRNRAP. CDR3: CASGLRAGKRGNEQFF. As DNA, the CDR3 is TGTGCTAGTGGTTTGCGGGCAGGAAAAAGAGGCAATGAGCAGTTCTTC.

This chain uses TRBV5-1 with TRBJ2-7, with D possibly being TRBD1 (6 bases). V lost 0 bases to trimming and J lost 6 bases, with 13 bases between them. Germline values: CDR1 SGHRS, CDR2 YFSETQ. This CDR3 is 14 amino acids long. The CDR3 DNA sequence: TGCGCCAGCAGCTTGGCTCCAGGGGAGCCCGAGCAGTACGTC. This translates into CASSLAPGEPEQYV.

The chain employs TRBV21-1 and TRBJ2-7; the listed D gene, TRBD2, was not tested against the DNA. TRBV21-1 is a listed pseudogene. The CDR3 sequence is 12 residues long. The chain's CDR3 is CASSSGIYEQYV. The CDR3 DNA sequence: TGTGCCAGCAGTTCGGGTATTTACGAGCAGTACGTC.